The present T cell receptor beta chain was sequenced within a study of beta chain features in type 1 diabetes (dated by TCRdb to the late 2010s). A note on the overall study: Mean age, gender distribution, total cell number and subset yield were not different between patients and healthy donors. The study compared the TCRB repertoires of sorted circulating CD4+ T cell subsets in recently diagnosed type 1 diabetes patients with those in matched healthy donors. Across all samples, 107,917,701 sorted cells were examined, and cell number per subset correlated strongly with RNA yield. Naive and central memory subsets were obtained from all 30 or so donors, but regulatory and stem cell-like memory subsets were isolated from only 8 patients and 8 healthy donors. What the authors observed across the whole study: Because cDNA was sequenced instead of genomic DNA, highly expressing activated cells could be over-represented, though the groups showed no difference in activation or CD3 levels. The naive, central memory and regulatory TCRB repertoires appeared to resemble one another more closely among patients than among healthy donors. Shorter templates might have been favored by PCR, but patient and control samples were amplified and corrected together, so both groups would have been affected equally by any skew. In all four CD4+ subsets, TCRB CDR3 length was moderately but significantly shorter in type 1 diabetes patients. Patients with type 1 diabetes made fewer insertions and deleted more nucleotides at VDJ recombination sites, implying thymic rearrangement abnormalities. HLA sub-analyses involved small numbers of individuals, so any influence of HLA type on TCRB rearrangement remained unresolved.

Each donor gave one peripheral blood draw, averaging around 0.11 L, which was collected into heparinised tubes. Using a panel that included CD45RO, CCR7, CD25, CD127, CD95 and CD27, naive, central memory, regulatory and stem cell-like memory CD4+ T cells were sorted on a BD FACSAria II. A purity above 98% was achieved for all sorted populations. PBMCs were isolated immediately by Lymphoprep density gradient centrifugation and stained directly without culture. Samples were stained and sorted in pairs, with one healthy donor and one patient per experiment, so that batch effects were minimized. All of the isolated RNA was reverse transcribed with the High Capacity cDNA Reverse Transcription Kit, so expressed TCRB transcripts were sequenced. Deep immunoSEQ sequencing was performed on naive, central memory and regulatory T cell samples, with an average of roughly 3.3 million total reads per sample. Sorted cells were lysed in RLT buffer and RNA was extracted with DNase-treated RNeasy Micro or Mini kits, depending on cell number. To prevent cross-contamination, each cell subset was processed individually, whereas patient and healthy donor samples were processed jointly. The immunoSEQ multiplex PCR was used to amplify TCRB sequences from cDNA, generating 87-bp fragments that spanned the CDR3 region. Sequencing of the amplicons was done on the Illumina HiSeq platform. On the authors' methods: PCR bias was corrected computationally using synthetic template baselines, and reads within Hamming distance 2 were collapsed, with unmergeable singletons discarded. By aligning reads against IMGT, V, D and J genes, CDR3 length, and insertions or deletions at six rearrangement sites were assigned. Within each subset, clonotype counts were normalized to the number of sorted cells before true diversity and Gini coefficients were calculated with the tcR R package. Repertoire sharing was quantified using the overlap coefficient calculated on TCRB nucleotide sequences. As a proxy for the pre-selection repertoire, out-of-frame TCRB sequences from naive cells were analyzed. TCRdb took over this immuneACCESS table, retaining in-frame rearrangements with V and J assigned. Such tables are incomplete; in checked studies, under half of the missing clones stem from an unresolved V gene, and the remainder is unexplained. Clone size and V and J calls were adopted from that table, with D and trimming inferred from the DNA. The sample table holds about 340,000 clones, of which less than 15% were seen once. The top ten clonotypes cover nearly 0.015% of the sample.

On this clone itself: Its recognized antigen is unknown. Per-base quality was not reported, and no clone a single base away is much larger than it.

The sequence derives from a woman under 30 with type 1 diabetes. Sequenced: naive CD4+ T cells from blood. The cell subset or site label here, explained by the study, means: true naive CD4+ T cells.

The bases read TGCAGCGCAGGACAGGGGTCTCCACTGACGTATGGCTACACCTTC. Protein translation: CSAGQGSPLTYGYTF. The chain links TRBV29-1 with TRBJ1-2, and TRBD1 aligns with 9 junction nucleotides. The CDR3 goes from the cysteine to the phenylalanine over 15 residues. Only the CDR3 portion is preserved as DNA: 45 bases, with reading frame beginning at the first base. At the junction V is shortened by 7 bases and J by 5 bases; bases outside the gene matches: 14. The germline V gene sets CDR1 to SQVTM and CDR2 to ANQGSEA.